Shown below are 20 T cell receptor beta chains from a single sample sequenced in a study of T cells in Graves' hyperthyroidism and ophthalmopathy. RNA transcripts provided the source from which TCR beta CDR3 regions were amplified. The primer set for the first-round RT-PCR of the TCR CDR3 was HTBI. MiXCR was run by TCRdb on the multiplex PCR reads, yielding one entry per CDR3 protein. This table has 500,000 to 650,000 distinct CDR3 sequences, more than 14% appearing once. Sequencing was done on a sample of blood. These receptors were taken from a woman between 45 and 65 years old with Graves' ophthalmopathy.

This clonotype was seen many times. The V gene is TRBV20-1, the J gene TRBJ2-7; 9 nucleotides align to TRBD2. Germline CDR1 DFQATT, CDR2 SNEGSKA (reference sequence). CDR3 size: 15 residues. V dropped 3 bases and J dropped 2; count of bases not matched to a gene: 8. CDR3 DNA: TGCAGTGCTAGCACGGGACTAGCTTTTACCTACGAGCAGTACTTC. Translation gives CSASTGLAFTYEQYF.

Worth noting for this clonotype: Relative to the germline gene, one junction end is altered; a read error may explain this. The J gene is TRBJ2-7, the V gene TRBV7-8, with a possible D match to TRBD2 (7 bases). Per the germline V gene, CDR1 is SGHVS and CDR2 is FQNEAQ. The CDR3 length is 16 residues. CDR3 DNA: TGTGCCAGCAGCCCGCTTACAGGGAGGGGCCGCTACGGGCAGTACTTC. It is translated as CASSPLTGRGRYGQYF.

This clonotype appeared many times. The chain links TRBV18 to TRBJ2-1; 9 nucleotides match TRBD1. V gave up 3 bases and J gave up 5 bases; unmatched junction bases: 5. Germline V CDR1 and CDR2: KGHSH, LQKENI. The CDR3 is made up of 15 amino acids. The chain's CDR3 is CASSPGQGINNEQFF. CDR3 in DNA: TGTGCCAGCTCACCCGGACAGGGGATTAACAATGAGCAGTTCTTC.

This clonotype was counted at least ten times. The chain recombines TRBV7-9 with TRBJ2-5; maybe TRBD2 (6 bases). V was trimmed by 8 bases and J by 3 bases, leaving 28 bases between them. Germline loops: CDR1 SEHNR, CDR2 FQNEAQ (reference sequence). This CDR3 is 18 amino acids long. DNA of the CDR3: TGTGCCAGCGAGGTTCCGTCGGGAGTAGAGGATCTCGAAGAGACCCAGTACTTC. Translation gives CASEVPSGVEDLEETQYF.

This clonotype was counted ten times or more. The J gene is TRBJ2-3, the V gene TRBV20-1; weak D call: TRBD2 (5 bases). Deletions cut 1 base from V and 0 bases from J, with 8 bases between. Germline loops: CDR1 DFQATT, CDR2 SNEGSKA (reference sequence). The CDR3 runs 14 residues. The CDR3 region is CSARVGGSTDTQYF. The CDR3 DNA reads as TGCAGTGCTAGAGTAGGCGGGAGCACAGATACGCAGTATTTT.

This clonotype has at least ten counts. V gene TRBV2 combines with J gene TRBJ2-7; 7 bases align to TRBD1. Unmatched junction bases numbered 4, after V lost 6 bases and J lost 2 bases. Germline V CDR1 and CDR2: SNHLY, FYNNEI. The CDR3 has 13 amino acids. CDR3 bases: TGTGCCAGCAGCCGGGACAGCGCCTACGAGCAGTACTTC. Protein product: CASSRDSAYEQYF. Full variable domain (outside the CDR3, taken from reference TRBV2 and TRBJ2-7): EPEVTQTPSHQVTQMGQEVILRCVPISNHLYFYWYRQILGQKVEFLVSFYNNEISEKSEIFDDQFSVERPDGSNFTLKIRSTKLEDSAMYFCASSRDSAYEQYFGPGTRLTVT.

The table lists this clonotype with many counts. The CDR3 sequence: CASSTLANTGELFF. In nucleotides, the CDR3 is TGTGCCAGCAGCACACTCGCGAACACCGGGGAGCTGTTTTTT. The genes are TRBV11-1 and TRBJ2-2; D is uncertain. V was trimmed by 5 bases and J by 0 bases, leaving 7 bases between them. CDR1 and CDR2 from the germline V gene are SGHAT and FQDESV (reference sequence). CDR3 length: 14 amino acids.

This clonotype has only a few counts. This may be a read error, as it is one base from a much larger clone. The rearrangement uses TRBV29-1 and TRBJ1-1; possible D gene TRBD1, 6 bases. CDR1 and CDR2 from the germline V gene are SQVTM and ANQGSEA. CDR3 length equals 15 residues. Trimming stripped 6 bases from V and 1 base from J, with 18 bases between. This chain's CDR3 is CSVLVGKGGNTEAFF. DNA of the CDR3: TGCAGCGTCTTGGTGGGCAAGGGGGGGAACACTGAAGCTTTCTTT.

This clonotype has ten or more counts. This chain uses TRBV28 with TRBJ1-2; 7 bases map to TRBD1. The germline V gene encodes CDR1 MDHEN and CDR2 SYDVKM. V trimming: 5 bases; J trimming: 4 bases; junction bases outside the gene matches: 10. The CDR3 is 15 amino acids. In nucleotides, the CDR3 is TGTGCCAGCAGTCGACCGGGACAGACGAGCTATGGCTACACCTTC. Translation: CASSRPGQTSYGYTF.

The sample holds many counts of this clonotype. The chain couples TRBV2 to TRBJ2-1; 8 nucleotides agree with TRBD2. The CDR3 sequence is 16 residues long. The J segment lost 8 bases and the V segment lost 0 bases, leaving 9 bases of the junction unmatched. Germline V gene data show CDR1 as SNHLY and CDR2 as FYNNEI. CDR3 sequence: CASSEAQSSGSHEQFF. The CDR3 nucleotides are TGTGCCAGCAGTGAAGCGCAGTCTAGCGGGTCCCATGAGCAGTTCTTC.

Ten or more counts support this clonotype. J is TRBJ1-1 and V is TRBV5-1; 11 positions agree with TRBD1. Per the germline V gene, CDR1 is SGHRS and CDR2 is YFSETQ. J was trimmed by 1 base and V by 3 bases; bases with no gene match: 5. The CDR3 is 16 residues long. CDR3 region: CASSSDRGLGNTEAFF. DNA for the CDR3: TGCGCCAGCAGCTCGGACAGGGGGCTGGGGAACACTGAAGCTTTCTTT. The whole variable domain, remainder taken from reference TRBV5-1 and TRBJ1-1, is KAGVTQTPRYLIKTRGQQVTLSCSPISGHRSVSWYQQTPGQGLQFLFEYFSETQRNKGNFPGRFSGRQFSNSRSEMNVSTLELGDSALYLCASSSDRGLGNTEAFFGQGTRLTVV.

This clonotype was recorded at least ten times. The chain has TRBV5-1 and TRBJ1-1; D perhaps matches TRBD1 (6 bases). Trimming stripped 0 bases from V and 1 base from J, with 10 bases between. Germline CDR1 is SGHRS and CDR2 is YFSETQ. CDR3 length: 15 residues. This CDR3 reads CASSLAGAANTEAFF. DNA of the CDR3: TGCGCCAGCAGCTTGGCAGGGGCCGCGAACACTGAAGCTTTCTTT. Variable domain in full (rest from reference TRBV5-1 and TRBJ1-1): KAGVTQTPRYLIKTRGQQVTLSCSPISGHRSVSWYQQTPGQGLQFLFEYFSETQRNKGNFPGRFSGRQFSNSRSEMNVSTLELGDSALYLCASSLAGAANTEAFFGQGTRLTVV.

The V gene is TRBV7-9, the J gene TRBJ2-1; 7 bases are shared with TRBD2. The CDR3 has 13 amino acids. The germline V gene has CDR1 SEHNR and CDR2 FQNEAQ (reference sequence). This CDR3 reads CAGGLADNNEQFF. DNA for the CDR3: TGTGCAGGCGGGCTAGCGGACAACAATGAGCAGTTCTTC.

V and J are TRBV4-2 and TRBJ2-5, with 7 bases fitting TRBD1. J lost 1 base, V lost 2 bases, and 4 bases had no gene match. The CDR3 loop spans 15 amino acids. Germline V gives CDR1 LGHNA, CDR2 YNFKEQ. The CDR3 is CASSQHRDSQETQYF. Written as DNA, the CDR3 is TGTGCCAGCAGCCAACATAGGGACAGCCAAGAGACCCAGTACTTC.

This clonotype was seen just once. Here the CDR3 DNA reads TGTGCCAGCAGCTGGGAACTAGCGGGGCGGAATGAGCAGTTCTTC. It yields the protein CASSWELAGRNEQFF. The chain couples TRBV11-3 to TRBJ2-1; 10 bases map to TRBD2. The germline gives CDR1 SGHNT, CDR2 YENEEA. This CDR3 comprises 15 residues. The J segment lost 7 bases and the V segment lost 4 bases, leaving 7 bases of the junction unmatched.

The sample holds many counts of this clonotype. The chain combines TRBV18 with TRBJ1-1; possibly TRBD1 for D (5 bases). This CDR3 contains 15 residues. The germline V gene encodes CDR1 KGHSH and CDR2 LQKENI. The V end lost 4 bases, the J end lost 1 base, and 13 bases lay between the germline ends. CDR3 coding DNA: TGTGCCAGCTCACGAACTCAGGGAACGAACACTGAAGCTTTCTTT. Translated: CASSRTQGTNTEAFF.

This clonotype was observed many times. This chain connects TRBV9 to TRBJ2-7; D may be TRBD1 or TRBD2 (5 bases each). This CDR3 is 15 amino acids long. The V gene lost 2 bases and the J gene lost 3 bases, with 15 bases spanning the gap. Germline CDR1 SGDLS, CDR2 YYNGEE. The CDR3 coding sequence is TGTGCCAGCAGCGTCGGAAGAGGGACGGGCTACGAGCAGTACTTC. This gives the protein CASSVGRGTGYEQYF.

This clonotype has ten or more counts. This chain uses TRBV10-2 with TRBJ1-5; D not resolved. The CDR3 is 17 amino acids. Germline V lookup: CDR1 WSHSY, CDR2 SAAADI. Trimming shortened V by 2 bases and J by 0 bases, and 14 bases separated the two germline ends. The CDR3 DNA follows: TGCGCCAGCAGTGAGAAAGTCCAGGTCGGTAGCAATCAGCCCCAGCATTTT. It encodes CASSEKVQVGSNQPQHF.

This clonotype was detected many times. The chain uses TRBV12-3 or TRBV12-4 and TRBJ2-2; D is unresolved. Trimming removed 8 bases from V and 4 bases from J, with 14 bases in between. This CDR3 is built from 14 residues. The CDR3 DNA reads as TGTGCCAGCCTCTCTTCCTGGGCCACCGGGGAGCTGTTTTTT. Translation gives CASLSSWATGELFF.

The CDR3 loop is CASSTGLTNEQFF. CDR3 nucleotide sequence: TGTGCCAGCAGCACGGGACTAACCAATGAGCAGTTCTTC. The gene calls are TRBV9 and TRBJ2-1; TRBD2 agrees at 7 bases. The CDR3 length is 13 residues. V gave up 4 bases and J gave up 6 bases; unmatched junction bases: 4. The germline CDR1 and CDR2 sequences are SGDLS and YYNGEE.